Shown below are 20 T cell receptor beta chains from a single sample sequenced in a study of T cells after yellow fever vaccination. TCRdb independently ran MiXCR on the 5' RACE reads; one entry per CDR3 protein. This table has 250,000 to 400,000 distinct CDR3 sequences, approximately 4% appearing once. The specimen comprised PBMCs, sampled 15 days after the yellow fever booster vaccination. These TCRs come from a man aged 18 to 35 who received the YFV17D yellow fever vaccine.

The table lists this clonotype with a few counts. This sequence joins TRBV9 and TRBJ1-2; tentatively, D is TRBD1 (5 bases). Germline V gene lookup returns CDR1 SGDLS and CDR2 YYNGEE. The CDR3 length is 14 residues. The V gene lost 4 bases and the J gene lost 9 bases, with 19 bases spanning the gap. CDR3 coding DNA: TGTGCCAGCAGCTCCCGAGGCAGGGAAGAGAGCTACACCTTC. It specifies CASSSRGREESYTF.

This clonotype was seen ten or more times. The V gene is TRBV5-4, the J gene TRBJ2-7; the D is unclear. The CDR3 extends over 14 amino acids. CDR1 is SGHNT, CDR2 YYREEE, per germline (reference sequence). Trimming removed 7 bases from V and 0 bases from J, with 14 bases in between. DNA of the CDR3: TGTGCCAGCTCTACGGCGCCGTACTCCTACGAGCAGTACGTC. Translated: CASSTAPYSYEQYV.

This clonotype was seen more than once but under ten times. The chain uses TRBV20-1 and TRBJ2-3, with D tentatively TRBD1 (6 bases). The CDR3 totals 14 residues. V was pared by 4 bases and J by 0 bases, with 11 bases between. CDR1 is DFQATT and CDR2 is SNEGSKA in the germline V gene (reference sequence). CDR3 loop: CSANGQPSTDTQYF. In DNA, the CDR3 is TGCAGTGCTAATGGACAGCCTAGCACAGATACGCAGTATTTT.

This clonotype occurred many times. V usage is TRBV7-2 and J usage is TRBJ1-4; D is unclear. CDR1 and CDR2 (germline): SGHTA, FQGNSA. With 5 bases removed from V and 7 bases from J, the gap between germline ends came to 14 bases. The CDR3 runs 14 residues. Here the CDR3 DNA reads TGTGCCAGCAGCAGCGGGAGGGATGGTGAAAAACTGTTTTTT. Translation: CASSSGRDGEKLFF.

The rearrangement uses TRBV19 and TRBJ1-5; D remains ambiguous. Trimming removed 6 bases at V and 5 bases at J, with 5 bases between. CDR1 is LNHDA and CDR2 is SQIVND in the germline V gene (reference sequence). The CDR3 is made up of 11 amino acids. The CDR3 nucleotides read TGTGCCAGTAGCGGAGATCAGCCCCAGCATTTT. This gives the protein CASSGDQPQHF.

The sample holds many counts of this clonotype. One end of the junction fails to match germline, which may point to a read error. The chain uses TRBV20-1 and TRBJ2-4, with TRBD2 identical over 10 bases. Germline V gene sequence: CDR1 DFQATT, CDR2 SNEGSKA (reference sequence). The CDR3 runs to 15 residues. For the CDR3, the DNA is TGCAGTGCCAGAGCGGGGGGGGTAGCCAAAAACATTCAGTACTTC. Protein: CSARAGGVAKNIQYF.

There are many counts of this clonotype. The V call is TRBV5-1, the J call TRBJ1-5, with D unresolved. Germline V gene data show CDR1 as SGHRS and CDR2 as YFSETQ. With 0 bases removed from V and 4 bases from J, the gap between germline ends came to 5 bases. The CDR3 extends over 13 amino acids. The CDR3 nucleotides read TGCGCCAGCAGCTTGGGTGCAAATCAGCCCCAGCATTTT. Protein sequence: CASSLGANQPQHF. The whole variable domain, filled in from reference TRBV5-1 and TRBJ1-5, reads KAGVTQTPRYLIKTRGQQVTLSCSPISGHRSVSWYQQTPGQGLQFLFEYFSETQRNKGNFPGRFSGRQFSNSRSEMNVSTLELGDSALYLCASSLGANQPQHFGDGTRLSIL.

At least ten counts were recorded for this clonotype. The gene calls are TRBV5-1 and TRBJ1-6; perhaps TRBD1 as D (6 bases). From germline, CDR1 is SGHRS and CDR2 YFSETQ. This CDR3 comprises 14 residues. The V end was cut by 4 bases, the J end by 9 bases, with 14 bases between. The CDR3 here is CASSGRGLVSPLHF. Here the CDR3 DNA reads TGCGCCAGCAGCGGCAGGGGTCTCGTTTCACCCCTCCACTTT.

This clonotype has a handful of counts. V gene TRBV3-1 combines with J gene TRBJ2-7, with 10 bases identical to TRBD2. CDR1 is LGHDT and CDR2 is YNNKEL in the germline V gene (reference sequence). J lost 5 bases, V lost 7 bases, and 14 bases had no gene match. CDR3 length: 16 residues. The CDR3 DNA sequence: TGTGCCAGCAACCCGTCGTATAGCGGGGGGCCGCACGAGCAGTACTTC. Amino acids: CASNPSYSGGPHEQYF.

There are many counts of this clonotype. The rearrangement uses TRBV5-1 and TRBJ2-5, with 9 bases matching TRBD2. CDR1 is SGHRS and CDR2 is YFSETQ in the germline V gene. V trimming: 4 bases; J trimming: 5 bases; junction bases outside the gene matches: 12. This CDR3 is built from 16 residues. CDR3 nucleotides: TGCGCCAGCAGCCGGGACACTAGCGGGCCGCCGGAGACCCAGTACTTC. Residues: CASSRDTSGPPETQYF. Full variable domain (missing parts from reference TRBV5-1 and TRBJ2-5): KAGVTQTPRYLIKTRGQQVTLSCSPISGHRSVSWYQQTPGQGLQFLFEYFSETQRNKGNFPGRFSGRQFSNSRSEMNVSTLELGDSALYLCASSRDTSGPPETQYFGPGTRLLVL.

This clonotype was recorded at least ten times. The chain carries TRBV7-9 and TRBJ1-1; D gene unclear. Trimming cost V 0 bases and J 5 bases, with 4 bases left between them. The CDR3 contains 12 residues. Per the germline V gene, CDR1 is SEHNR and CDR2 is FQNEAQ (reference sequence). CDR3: CASSLAKTEAFF. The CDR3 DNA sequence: TGTGCCAGCAGCTTAGCTAAAACTGAAGCTTTCTTT.

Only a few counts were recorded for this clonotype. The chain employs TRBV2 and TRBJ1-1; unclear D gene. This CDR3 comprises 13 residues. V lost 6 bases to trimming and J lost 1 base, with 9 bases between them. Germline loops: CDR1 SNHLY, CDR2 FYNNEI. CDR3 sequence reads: CASRLDSNTEAFF. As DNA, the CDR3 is TGTGCCAGCAGATTGGACTCGAACACTGAAGCTTTCTTT.

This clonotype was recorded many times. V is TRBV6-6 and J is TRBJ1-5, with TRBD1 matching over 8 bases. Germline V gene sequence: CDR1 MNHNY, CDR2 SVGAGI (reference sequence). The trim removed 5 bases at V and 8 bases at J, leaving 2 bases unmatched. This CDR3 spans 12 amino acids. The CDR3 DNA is TGTGCCAGCAGTGTGGACAGGGAGCCCCAGCATTTT. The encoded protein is CASSVDREPQHF.

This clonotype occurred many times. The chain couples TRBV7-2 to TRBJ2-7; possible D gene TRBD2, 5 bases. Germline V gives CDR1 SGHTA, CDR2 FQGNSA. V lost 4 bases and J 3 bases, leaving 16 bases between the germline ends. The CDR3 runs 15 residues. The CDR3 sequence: CASSWVSGPNYEQYV. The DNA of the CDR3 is TGTGCCAGCAGCTGGGTAAGCGGTCCGAACTACGAGCAGTACGTC.

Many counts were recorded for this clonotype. The CDR3: CASRGGVGTDTQYF. The CDR3 DNA follows: TGTGCCAGCAGGGGCGGGGTAGGAACAGATACGCAGTATTTT. The chain employs TRBV28 and TRBJ2-3, with a possible D match to TRBD2 (6 bases). The germline V and J ends were trimmed by 6 bases and 3 bases, with 13 bases remaining between them. Germline-derived CDR1 and CDR2 are MDHEN and SYDVKM. This CDR3 has 14 amino acids.

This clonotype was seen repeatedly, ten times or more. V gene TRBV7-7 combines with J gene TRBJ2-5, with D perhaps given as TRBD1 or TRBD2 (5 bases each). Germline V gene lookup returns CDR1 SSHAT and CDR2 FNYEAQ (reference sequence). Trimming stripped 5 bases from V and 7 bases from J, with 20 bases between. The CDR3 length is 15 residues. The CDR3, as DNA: TGTGCCAGCAGCCCCGCGGGCGCAGCCCAGGGGACCCAGTACTTC. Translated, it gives CASSPAGAAQGTQYF.

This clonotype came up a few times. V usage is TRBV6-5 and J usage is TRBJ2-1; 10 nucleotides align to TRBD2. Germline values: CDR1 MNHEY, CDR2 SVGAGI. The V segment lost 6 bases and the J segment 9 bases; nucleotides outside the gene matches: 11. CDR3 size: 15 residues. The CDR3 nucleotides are TGTGCCAGCAGCCCTAGTAGCGGGGGGCCGGGTGAGCAGTTCTTC. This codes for CASSPSSGGPGEQFF.

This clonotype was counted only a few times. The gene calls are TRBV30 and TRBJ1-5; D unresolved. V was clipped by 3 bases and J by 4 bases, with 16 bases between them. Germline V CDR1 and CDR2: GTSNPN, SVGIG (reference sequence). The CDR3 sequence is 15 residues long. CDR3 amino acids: CAWSRPGRRNQPQHF. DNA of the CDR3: TGTGCCTGGAGCCGGCCGGGGAGGAGAAATCAGCCCCAGCATTTT.

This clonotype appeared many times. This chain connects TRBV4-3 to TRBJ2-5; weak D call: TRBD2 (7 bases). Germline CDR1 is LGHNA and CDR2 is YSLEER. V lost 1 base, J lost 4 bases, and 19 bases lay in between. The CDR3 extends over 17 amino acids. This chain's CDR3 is CASSQVGFRGAVETQYF. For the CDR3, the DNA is TGCGCCAGCAGCCAAGTGGGGTTTCGGGGGGCCGTAGAGACCCAGTACTTC.

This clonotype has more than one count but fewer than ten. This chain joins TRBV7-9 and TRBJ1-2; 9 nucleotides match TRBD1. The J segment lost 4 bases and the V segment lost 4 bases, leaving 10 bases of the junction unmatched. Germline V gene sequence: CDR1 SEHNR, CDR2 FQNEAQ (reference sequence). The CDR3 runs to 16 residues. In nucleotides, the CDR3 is TGTGCCAGCAGCTCCGCCGGGACAGGGTCAACCTATGGCTACACCTTC. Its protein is CASSSAGTGSTYGYTF.